This entry features one TCR beta chain sequence. The V gene lost 2 bases and the J gene lost 6 bases, with 10 bases spanning the gap. Germline V CDR1 and CDR2: KGHSH, LQKENI. CDR3 length: 13 amino acids. The source of the sample is a study of blood T cell repertoires in COVID-19. Looking at the study overall: Italy, Spain and the United States were the sources of the convalescent and acute COVID-19 samples. PBMCs, B-cell-depleted T cells, or T cells were the source of the cDNA or gDNA that made up the material.

In the original workflow: Amplification with reference gene primers provided the estimates of nucleated cell counts. Here immunoSEQ multiplex PCR was the method, and the copy in TCRdb shows in-frame clones only, minus some. V and J calls and clone size are copied from that table; D and trimming were computed from the DNA. The table has some 41,000 clones, around 80% seen once. The clonotype originates from a man between 40 and 49 years old with active or convalescent COVID-19. Sequenced: peripheral blood. The chain carries TRBV18 and TRBJ1-2; D not resolved. This chain's CDR3 is CASSPGSGNGYTF. The DNA of the CDR3 is TGTGCCAGCTCACCAGGATCCGGGAATGGCTACACCTTC.